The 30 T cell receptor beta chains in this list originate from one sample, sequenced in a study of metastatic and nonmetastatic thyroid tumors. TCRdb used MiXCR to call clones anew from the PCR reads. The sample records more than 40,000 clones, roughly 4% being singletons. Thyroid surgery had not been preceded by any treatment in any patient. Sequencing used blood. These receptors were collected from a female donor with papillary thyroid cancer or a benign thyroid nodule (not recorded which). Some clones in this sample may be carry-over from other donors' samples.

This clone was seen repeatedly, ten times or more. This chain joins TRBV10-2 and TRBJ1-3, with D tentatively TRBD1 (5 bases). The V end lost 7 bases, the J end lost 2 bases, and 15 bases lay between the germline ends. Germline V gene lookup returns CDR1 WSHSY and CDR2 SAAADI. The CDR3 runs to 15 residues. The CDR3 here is CASTLRGVAGNTIYF. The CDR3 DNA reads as TGCGCCAGCACCCTTCGGGGGGTCGCTGGAAACACCATATATTTT.

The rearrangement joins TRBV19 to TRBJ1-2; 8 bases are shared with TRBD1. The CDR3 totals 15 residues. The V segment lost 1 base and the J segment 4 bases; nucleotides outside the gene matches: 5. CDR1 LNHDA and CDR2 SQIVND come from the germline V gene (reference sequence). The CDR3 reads CASSIGPGGVYGYTF. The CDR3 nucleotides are TGTGCCAGTAGTATAGGTCCAGGGGGCGTCTATGGCTACACCTTC.

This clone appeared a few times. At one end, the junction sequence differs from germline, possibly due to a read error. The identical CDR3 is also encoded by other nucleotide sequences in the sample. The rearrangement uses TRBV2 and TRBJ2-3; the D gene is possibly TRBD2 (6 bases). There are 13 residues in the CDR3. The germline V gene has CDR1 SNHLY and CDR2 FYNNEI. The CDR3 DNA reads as TGTGCCAGCAGATCTAGCGTAGGTGATACACAGTATTTT. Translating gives CASRSSVGDTQYF.

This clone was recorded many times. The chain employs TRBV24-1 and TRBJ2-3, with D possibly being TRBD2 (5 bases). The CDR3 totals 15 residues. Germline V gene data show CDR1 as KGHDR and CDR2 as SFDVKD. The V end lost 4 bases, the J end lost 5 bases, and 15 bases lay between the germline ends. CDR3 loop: CATSEPTQAGDTQYF. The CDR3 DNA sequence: TGTGCCACCAGTGAACCAACCCAGGCGGGAGATACGCAGTATTTT.

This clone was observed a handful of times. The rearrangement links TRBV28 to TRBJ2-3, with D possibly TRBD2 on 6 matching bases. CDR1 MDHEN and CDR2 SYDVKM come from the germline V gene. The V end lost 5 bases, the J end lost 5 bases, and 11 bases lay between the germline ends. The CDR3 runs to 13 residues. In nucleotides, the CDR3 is TGTGCCAGCAGTCTTGCGGGGATAGATACGCAGTATTTT. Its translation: CASSLAGIDTQYF.

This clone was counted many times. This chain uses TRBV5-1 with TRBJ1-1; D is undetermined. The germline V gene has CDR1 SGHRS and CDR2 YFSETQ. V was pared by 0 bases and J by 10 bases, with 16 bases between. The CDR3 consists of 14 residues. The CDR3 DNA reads TGCGCCAGCAGCTTGGTGGCCGGCGATGGAAGAGCTTTCTTT. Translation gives CASSLVAGDGRAFF. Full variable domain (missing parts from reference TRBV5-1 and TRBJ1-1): KAGVTQTPRYLIKTRGQQVTLSCSPISGHRSVSWYQQTPGQGLQFLFEYFSETQRNKGNFPGRFSGRQFSNSRSEMNVSTLELGDSALYLCASSLVAGDGRAFFGQGTRLTVV.

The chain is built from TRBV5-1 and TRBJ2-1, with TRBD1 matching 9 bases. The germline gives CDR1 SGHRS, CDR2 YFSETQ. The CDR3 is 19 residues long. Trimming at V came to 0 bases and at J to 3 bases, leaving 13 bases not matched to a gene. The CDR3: CASSLGGTGSRTYYNEQFF. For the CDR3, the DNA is TGCGCCAGCAGCTTGGGAGGGACAGGGTCTAGGACTTACTACAATGAGCAGTTCTTC.

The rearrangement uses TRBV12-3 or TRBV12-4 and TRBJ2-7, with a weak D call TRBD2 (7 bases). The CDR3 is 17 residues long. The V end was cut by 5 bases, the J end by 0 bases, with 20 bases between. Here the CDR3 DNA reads TGTGCCAGCAGTCAACAAAGGGGGGGGGGAGGCTCCTACGAGCAGTACTTC. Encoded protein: CASSQQRGGGGSYEQYF.

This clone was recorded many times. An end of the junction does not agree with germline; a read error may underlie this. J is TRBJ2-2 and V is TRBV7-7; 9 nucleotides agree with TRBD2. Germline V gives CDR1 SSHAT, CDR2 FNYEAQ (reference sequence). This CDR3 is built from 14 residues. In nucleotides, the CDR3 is TGTGCTAGCAGCCTTAGCGGGAGCACCGGGGAGCTGTTTTTT. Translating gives CASSLSGSTGELFF. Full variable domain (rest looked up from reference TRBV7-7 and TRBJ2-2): GAGVSQSPRYKVTKRGQDVTLRCDPISSHATLYWYQQALGQGPEFLTYFNYEAQPDKSGLPSDRFSAERPEGSISTLTIQRTEQRDSAMYRCASSLSGSTGELFFGEGSRLTVL.

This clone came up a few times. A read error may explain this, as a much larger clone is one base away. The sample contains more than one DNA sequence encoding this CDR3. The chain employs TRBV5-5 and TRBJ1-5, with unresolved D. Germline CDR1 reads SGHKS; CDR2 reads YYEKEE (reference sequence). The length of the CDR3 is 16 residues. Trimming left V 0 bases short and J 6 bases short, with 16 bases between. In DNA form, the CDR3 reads TGTGCCAGCAGCTTGGGTAGGCCGGGTGGCCCTCAGCCCCAGCATTTT. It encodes CASSLGRPGGPQPQHF.

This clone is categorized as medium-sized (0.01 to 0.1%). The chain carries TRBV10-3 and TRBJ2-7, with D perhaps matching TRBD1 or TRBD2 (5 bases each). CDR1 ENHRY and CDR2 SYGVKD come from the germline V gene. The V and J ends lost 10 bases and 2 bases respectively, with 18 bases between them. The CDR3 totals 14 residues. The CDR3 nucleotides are TGTGCCACCATCGAATGGGACCGACCCTACGAGCAGTACTTC. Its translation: CATIEWDRPYEQYF.

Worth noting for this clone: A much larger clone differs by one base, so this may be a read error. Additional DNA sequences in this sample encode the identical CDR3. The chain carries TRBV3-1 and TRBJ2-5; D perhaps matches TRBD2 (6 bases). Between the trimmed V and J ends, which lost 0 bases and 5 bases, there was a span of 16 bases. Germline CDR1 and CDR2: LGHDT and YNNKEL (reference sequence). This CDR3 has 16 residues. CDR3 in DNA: TGTGCCAGCAGCCAAGATTTGACCCGACGGGAGGAGACCCAGTACTTC. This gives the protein CASSQDLTRREETQYF.

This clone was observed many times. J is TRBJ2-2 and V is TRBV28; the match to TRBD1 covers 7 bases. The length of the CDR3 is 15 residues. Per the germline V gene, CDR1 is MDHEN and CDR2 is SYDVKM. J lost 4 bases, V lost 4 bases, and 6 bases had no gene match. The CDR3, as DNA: TGTGCCAGCAGTTCAAGGACAGGAGTCACCGGGGAGCTGTTTTTT. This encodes CASSSRTGVTGELFF.

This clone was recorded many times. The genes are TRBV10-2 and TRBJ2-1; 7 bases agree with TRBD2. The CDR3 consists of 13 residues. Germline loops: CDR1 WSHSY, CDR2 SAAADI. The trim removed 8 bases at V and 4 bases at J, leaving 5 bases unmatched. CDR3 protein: CASASGEYNEQFF. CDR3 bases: TGCGCCAGCGCCAGCGGGGAGTACAATGAGCAGTTCTTC.

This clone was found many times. CDR3 protein: CASSQKILSGRGDTGELFF. CDR3 in DNA: TGTGCCAGCAGCCAAAAAATTCTTAGCGGGAGAGGAGACACCGGGGAGCTGTTTTTT. This chain connects TRBV14 to TRBJ2-2; 9 bases are a match to TRBD2. This CDR3 is 19 amino acids long. Losses at the gene ends were 2 bases for V and 3 bases for J; bases not matched to a gene: 13. CDR1 is SGHDN, CDR2 FVKESK, per germline.

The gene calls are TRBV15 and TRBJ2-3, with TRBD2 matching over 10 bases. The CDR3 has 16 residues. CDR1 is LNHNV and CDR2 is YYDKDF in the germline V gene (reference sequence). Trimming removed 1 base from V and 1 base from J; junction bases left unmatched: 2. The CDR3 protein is CATSRGGTSGTDTQYF. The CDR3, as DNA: TGTGCCACCAGCAGAGGAGGGACTAGCGGCACAGATACGCAGTATTTT.

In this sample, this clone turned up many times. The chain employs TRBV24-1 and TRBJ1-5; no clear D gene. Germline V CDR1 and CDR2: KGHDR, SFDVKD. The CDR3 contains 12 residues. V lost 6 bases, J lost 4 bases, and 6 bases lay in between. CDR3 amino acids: CATSIENQPQHF. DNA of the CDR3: TGTGCCACCAGTATTGAAAATCAGCCCCAGCATTTT.

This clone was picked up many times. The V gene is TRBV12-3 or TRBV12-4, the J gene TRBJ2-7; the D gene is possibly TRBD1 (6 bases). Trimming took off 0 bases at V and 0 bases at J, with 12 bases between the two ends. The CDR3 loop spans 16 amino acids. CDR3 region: CASSLAQGTSSYEQYF. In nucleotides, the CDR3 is TGTGCCAGCAGTTTAGCGCAGGGGACAAGCTCCTACGAGCAGTACTTC.

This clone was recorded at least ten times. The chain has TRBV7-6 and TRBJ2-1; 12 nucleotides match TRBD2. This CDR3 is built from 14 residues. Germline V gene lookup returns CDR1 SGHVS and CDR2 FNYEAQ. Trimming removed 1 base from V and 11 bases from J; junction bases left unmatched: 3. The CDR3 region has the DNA TGTGCCAGCAGCTTAGGAACTAGCGGGAGGAAGCAGTTCTTC. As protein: CASSLGTSGRKQFF.

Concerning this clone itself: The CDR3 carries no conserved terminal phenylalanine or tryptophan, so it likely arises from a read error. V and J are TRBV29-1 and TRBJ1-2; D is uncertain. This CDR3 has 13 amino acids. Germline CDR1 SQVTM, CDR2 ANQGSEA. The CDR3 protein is CSVQSTALYAYTC. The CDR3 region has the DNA TGCAGCGTTCAGTCGACGGCCCTCTATGCCTACACCTGC.

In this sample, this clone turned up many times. CDR3 sequence: CASRRRGGQETQYF. In DNA form, the CDR3 reads TGCGCCAGCAGAAGACGAGGGGGCCAAGAGACCCAGTACTTC. The V gene is TRBV5-1, the J gene TRBJ2-5; a weak D match, TRBD1 (6 bases). Germline lookup yields CDR1 SGHRS and CDR2 YFSETQ. This CDR3 has 14 amino acids. Trimming left V 5 bases short and J 1 base short, with 12 bases between.

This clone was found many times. The CDR3 DNA reads TGTGCCAGCTCACAGGACAGGGGGGATGAAAAACTGTTTTTT. Translated: CASSQDRGDEKLFF. The genes are TRBV18 and TRBJ1-4; 10 bases line up with TRBD1. V gave up 4 bases and J gave up 6 bases; unmatched junction bases: 2. Germline-derived CDR1 and CDR2 are KGHSH and LQKENI. This CDR3 contains 14 residues.

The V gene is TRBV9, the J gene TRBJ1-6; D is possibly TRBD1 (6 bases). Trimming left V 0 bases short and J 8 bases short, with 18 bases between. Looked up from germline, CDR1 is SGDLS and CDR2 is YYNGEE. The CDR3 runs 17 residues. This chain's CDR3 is CASSVGCWDTNDSPLHF. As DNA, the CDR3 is TGTGCCAGCAGCGTAGGGTGTTGGGACACGAACGATTCACCCCTCCACTTT.

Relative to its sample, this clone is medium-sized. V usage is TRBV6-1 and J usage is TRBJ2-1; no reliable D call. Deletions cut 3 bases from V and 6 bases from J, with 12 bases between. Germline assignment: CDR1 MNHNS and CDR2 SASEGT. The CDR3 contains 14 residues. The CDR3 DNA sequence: TGTGCCAGCAGTGATGAATGGCGGTCCAATGAGCAGTTCTTC. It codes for CASSDEWRSNEQFF.

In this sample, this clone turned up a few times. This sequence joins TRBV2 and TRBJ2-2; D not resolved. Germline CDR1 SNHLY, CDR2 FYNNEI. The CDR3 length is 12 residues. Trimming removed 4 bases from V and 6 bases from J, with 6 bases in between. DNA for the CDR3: TGTGCCAGCAGTGTTGGGGCCGGGGAGCTGTTTTTT. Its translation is CASSVGAGELFF.

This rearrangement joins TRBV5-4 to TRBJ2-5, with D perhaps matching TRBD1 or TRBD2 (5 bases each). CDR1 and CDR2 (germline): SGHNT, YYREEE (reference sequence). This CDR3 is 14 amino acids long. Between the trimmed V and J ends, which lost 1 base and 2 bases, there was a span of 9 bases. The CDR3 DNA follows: TGTGCCAGCAGCTTGCAGGGAGAACAAGAGACCCAGTACTTC. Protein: CASSLQGEQETQYF. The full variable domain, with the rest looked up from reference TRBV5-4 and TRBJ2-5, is ETGVTQSPTHLIKTRGQQVTLRCSSQSGHNTVSWYQQALGQGPQFIFQYYREEENGRGNFPPRFSGLQFPNYSSELNVNALELDDSALYLCASSLQGEQETQYFGPGTRLLVL.

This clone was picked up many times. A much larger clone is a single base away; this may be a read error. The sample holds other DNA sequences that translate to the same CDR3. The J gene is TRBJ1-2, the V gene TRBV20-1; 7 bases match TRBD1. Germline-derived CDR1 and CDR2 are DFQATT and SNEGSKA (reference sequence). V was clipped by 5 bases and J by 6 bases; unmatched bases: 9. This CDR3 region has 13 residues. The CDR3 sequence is CSAPEQGYHGYTF. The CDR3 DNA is TGCAGTGCTCCCGAACAGGGGTACCATGGCTACACCTTC.

DNA for the CDR3: TGTGCCAGCAGTTATCGGGCAGCGGGGTCTGAAGCTTTCTTT. Encoded protein: CASSYRAAGSEAFF. This sequence joins TRBV6-5 and TRBJ1-1; D not resolved. Deletions cut 3 bases from V and 6 bases from J, with 14 bases between. Germline V gene lookup returns CDR1 MNHEY and CDR2 SVGAGI. CDR3 size: 14 residues.

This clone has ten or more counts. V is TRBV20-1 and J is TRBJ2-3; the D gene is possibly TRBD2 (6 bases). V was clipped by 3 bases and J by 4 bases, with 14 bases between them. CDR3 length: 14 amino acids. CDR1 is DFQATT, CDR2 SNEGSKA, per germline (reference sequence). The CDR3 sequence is CSASSGVGADTQYF. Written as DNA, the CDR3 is TGCAGTGCTAGTTCGGGAGTAGGAGCAGATACGCAGTATTTT.

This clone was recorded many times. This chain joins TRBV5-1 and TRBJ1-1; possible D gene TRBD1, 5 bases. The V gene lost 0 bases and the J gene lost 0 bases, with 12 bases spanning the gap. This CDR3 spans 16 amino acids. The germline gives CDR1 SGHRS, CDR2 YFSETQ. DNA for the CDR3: TGCGCCAGCAGCTTGGGTGTGACAGTGCTGAACACTGAAGCTTTCTTT. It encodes CASSLGVTVLNTEAFF.